This entry concerns a single TCR beta chain. The antigen remains undetermined. The sample comes from a study of radiotherapy plus CTLA-4 blockade in lung cancer. General study findings and limits: Interferon-beta, together with early blood T cell clone dynamics, reportedly best predicted response. Radiotherapy plus ipilimumab was followed by expansion in blood of tumor-derived TCR clones.

Germline V gives CDR1 SGHRS, CDR2 YFSETQ. Trimming cost V 1 base and J 2 bases, with 5 bases left between them. The CDR3 covers 13 residues. Sequenced by immunoSEQ multiplex PCR; TCRdb stores in-frame clones only, minus some. The sample has tens of thousands of clones, more than 75% seen once. Receiving focal radiation plus CTLA-4 blockade with ipilimumab were patients who had chemo-refractory metastatic non-small-cell lung cancer. The TCR was taken from a human donor with non-small cell lung cancer who had a complete response to radiotherapy plus ipilimumab. J is TRBJ2-3 and V is TRBV5-1, with D uncertain. The sample here was peripheral blood, taken from a patient treated with radiotherapy plus ipilimumab. CDR3 DNA sequence: TGCGCCAGCAGCTTGCCCCCCACAGATACGCAGTATTTT. Amino acids: CASSLPPTDTQYF.